Each of the 30 T cell receptor beta chains below was sequenced from the same sample in a study of shared clonotypes between healthy human individuals. CD45RO negativity and positive selection for CCR7 defined naive CD8 cells, a population that excluded terminally differentiated effector memory CD45RA+ cells. Sequenced by immunoSEQ multiplex PCR; TCRdb stores in-frame clones only, minus some. The sample comprises 1.5 million to 2.5 million clones, about 95% of which are singletons, and around 1% rests with the top ten. Sequenced input: naive CD8+ T cells sorted from blood. All receptors come from a man younger than 30 in good health.

V is TRBV30 and J is TRBJ1-2, with a tentative D call TRBD1 (5 bases). The CDR3 loop spans 16 amino acids. V dropped 0 bases and J dropped 1 base, with 15 bases sitting between them. Germline V gives CDR1 GTSNPN, CDR2 SVGIG (reference sequence). CDR3 residues: CAWSVHGEGINYGYTF. CDR3 sequence (DNA): TGTGCCTGGAGTGTACACGGGGAGGGGATTAACTATGGCTACACCTTC.

The genes are TRBV5-1 and TRBJ1-6; D ambiguous. Germline CDR1 and CDR2: SGHRS and YFSETQ. CDR3 length: 14 residues. Trimming removed 0 bases at V and 9 bases at J, with 10 bases between. The CDR3 nucleotides are TGCGCCAGCAGCTTGGAAGGTCCCAGTTCACCCCTCCACTTT. It specifies CASSLEGPSSPLHF.

As for this clone: Other DNA sequences of this sample code for an identical CDR3. The chain carries TRBV11-2 and TRBJ2-7; 7 positions agree with TRBD2. This CDR3 spans 14 amino acids. V shed 1 base, J shed 3 bases, and the junction held 3 bases outside the gene matches. The germline V gene has CDR1 SGHAT and CDR2 FQNNGV. CDR3 bases: TGTGCCAGCAGCTTAGGCCTAGCGGACTACGAGCAGTACTTC. Translated: CASSLGLADYEQYF.

Concerning this clone itself: The sample has other DNA sequences that encode this CDR3 too. The rearrangement links TRBV4-1 to TRBJ2-7; D is unresolved. Looked up from germline, CDR1 is MGHRA and CDR2 is YSYEKL. The V and J ends lost 0 bases and 1 base respectively, with 7 bases between them. The CDR3 is 14 residues long. CDR3 bases: TGCGCCAGCAGCCAAGATCAAGGGTCCTACGAGCAGTACTTC. Its translation: CASSQDQGSYEQYF.

The genes are TRBV29-1 and TRBJ1-3; 9 nucleotides match TRBD1. The CDR3 runs to 14 residues. J was trimmed by 4 bases and V by 6 bases; bases with no gene match: 7. Germline CDR1 SQVTM, CDR2 ANQGSEA. As DNA, the CDR3 is TGCAGCGTGTCCGACAGGGGGTCGGGAAACACCATATATTTT. This codes for CSVSDRGSGNTIYF.

The chain joins TRBV6-1 to TRBJ1-6, with 11 bases matching TRBD1. The ends lost 2 bases at V and 2 bases at J; junction bases unmatched: 14. The CDR3 is 21 amino acids. Germline-derived CDR1 and CDR2 are MNHNS and SASEGT. CDR3 protein: CASSERRVGQGAMAYNSPLHF. DNA of the CDR3: TGTGCCAGCAGTGAAAGGAGGGTCGGACAGGGGGCCATGGCCTATAATTCACCCCTCCACTTT.

J is TRBJ2-5 and V is TRBV11-3; unclear D gene. CDR3 length: 12 amino acids. Germline V CDR1 and CDR2: SGHNT, YENEEA. Trimming removed 4 bases from V and 5 bases from J, with 8 bases in between. The CDR3 is CASSSLGETQYF. For the CDR3, the DNA is TGTGCCAGCAGCTCTCTAGGGGAGACCCAGTACTTC.

The genes are TRBV5-1 and TRBJ2-7; possibly TRBD2 for D (6 bases). The V end was cut by 4 bases, the J end by 0 bases, with 20 bases between. Germline V lookup: CDR1 SGHRS, CDR2 YFSETQ. CDR3 length: 17 residues. CDR3 protein: CASSPRRGVVPSYEQYF. CDR3 nucleotides: TGCGCCAGCAGCCCCAGGCGGGGTGTAGTGCCCTCCTACGAGCAGTACTTC.

This chain uses TRBV29-1 with TRBJ2-5; 9 nucleotides align to TRBD1. Germline V lookup: CDR1 SQVTM, CDR2 ANQGSEA. The CDR3 totals 15 residues. With 1 base clipped from V and 0 bases from J, the junction kept 3 bases outside the gene matches. The CDR3 loop reads CSVEADRGYQETQYF. As DNA, the CDR3 is TGCAGCGTTGAAGCAGACAGGGGGTACCAAGAGACCCAGTACTTC.

This clone has more than one count but fewer than ten. This specimen includes other DNA sequences encoding the same CDR3. The rearrangement joins TRBV30 to TRBJ1-4; no definite D call. In germline, CDR1 is GTSNPN, CDR2 SVGIG (reference sequence). Trimming shortened V by 0 bases and J by 7 bases, and 3 bases separated the two germline ends. CDR3 length equals 11 residues. CDR3 residues: CAWSVGEKLFF. In nucleotides, the CDR3 is TGTGCCTGGAGTGTAGGTGAAAAACTGTTTTTT. The full variable domain, in which reference TRBV30 and TRBJ1-4 provide the parts outside the CDR3, is SQTIHQWPATLVQPVGSPLSLECTVEGTSNPNLYWYRQAAGRGLQLLFYSVGIGQISSEVPQNLSASRPQDRQFILSSKKLLLSDSGFYLCAWSVGEKLFFGSGTQLSVL.

The gene calls are TRBV28 and TRBJ1-6; 9 bases align to TRBD1. This CDR3 has 17 residues. J gave up 4 bases and V 4 bases, and 8 bases lay outside the gene matches. The germline gives CDR1 MDHEN, CDR2 SYDVKM. In DNA form, the CDR3 reads TGTGCCAGCAGTTCCCGGGACAGGGATCGATATAATTCACCCCTCCACTTT. It yields the protein CASSSRDRDRYNSPLHF.

This clone has only one observation. The J gene is TRBJ2-5, the V gene TRBV13; possible D gene TRBD1, 5 bases. Trimming removed 5 bases at V and 1 base at J, with 8 bases between. The germline V gene has CDR1 PRHDT and CDR2 FYEKMQ (reference sequence). The length of the CDR3 is 13 residues. The DNA of the CDR3 is TGTGCCAGCAGCCCGACAGCCCAAGAGACCCAGTACTTC. It encodes CASSPTAQETQYF.

This clone was observed a single time. The rearrangement joins TRBV11-2 to TRBJ2-7; TRBD1 aligns across 10 bases. This CDR3 is 16 amino acids long. The J segment lost 1 base and the V segment lost 5 bases, leaving 8 bases of the junction unmatched. Germline CDR1 and CDR2: SGHAT and FQNNGV. The CDR3 region is CASSPTRDRGSYEQYF. CDR3 coding DNA: TGTGCCAGCAGCCCGACCCGGGACAGGGGATCCTACGAGCAGTACTTC.

Here the CDR3 reads CASSQDTGEEKLFF. In DNA form, the CDR3 reads TGCGCCAGCAGCCAAGATACAGGGGAAGAAAAACTGTTTTTT. The chain recombines TRBV4-1 with TRBJ1-4, with 7 bases that match TRBD1. Germline trimming cut 0 bases from V and 8 bases from J; bases unmatched to any gene: 3. The CDR3 covers 14 residues. Germline loops: CDR1 MGHRA, CDR2 YSYEKL.

The V call is TRBV10-1, the J call TRBJ1-1, with D possibly matching TRBD1 (6 bases). From germline, CDR1 is WNHNN and CDR2 SYGVQD (reference sequence). There are 15 residues in the CDR3. V was shortened by 4 bases and J by 2 bases, with 14 bases between the two germline ends. CDR3 sequence reads: CASSGDTLENTEAFF. In nucleotides, the CDR3 is TGCGCCAGCAGTGGGGACACCTTAGAAAACACTGAAGCTTTCTTT.

This clone came up once. The sample holds other DNA sequences that translate to the same CDR3. The genes are TRBV6-5 and TRBJ1-5; the D is unclear. V lost 2 bases to trimming and J lost 1 base, with 3 bases between them. There are 13 residues in the CDR3. Per the germline V gene, CDR1 is MNHEY and CDR2 is SVGAGI. The CDR3 sequence is CASSYDSNQPQHF. The CDR3 DNA is TGTGCCAGCAGTTACGACAGCAATCAGCCCCAGCATTTT.

This chain uses TRBV6-5 with TRBJ1-2; D possibly corresponds to TRBD1 (5 bases). Per germline, CDR1 MNHEY and CDR2 SVGAGI. V was pared by 6 bases and J by 3 bases, with 11 bases between. This CDR3 has 13 amino acids. For the CDR3, the DNA is TGTGCCAGCAGCCAACAGGAGGACTATGGCTACACCTTC. Encoded protein: CASSQQEDYGYTF.

This chain uses TRBV5-1 with TRBJ2-1, with D possibly matching TRBD2 (6 bases). The CDR3 extends over 15 amino acids. CDR1 and CDR2 from the germline V gene are SGHRS and YFSETQ. Trimming pared 4 bases from V and 7 bases from J, leaving 18 bases between. The CDR3 coding sequence is TGCGCCAGCAGCCCGGGACGGGCGGGAAAGAATGAGCAGTTCTTC. Translating it yields CASSPGRAGKNEQFF. Combining the CDR3 with reference TRBV5-1 and TRBJ2-1 gives the whole variable domain KAGVTQTPRYLIKTRGQQVTLSCSPISGHRSVSWYQQTPGQGLQFLFEYFSETQRNKGNFPGRFSGRQFSNSRSEMNVSTLELGDSALYLCASSPGRAGKNEQFFGPGTRLTVL.

The rearrangement uses TRBV4-1 and TRBJ2-7, with D possibly matching TRBD1 (6 bases). Trimming stripped 6 bases from V and 0 bases from J, with 15 bases between. This CDR3 is built from 15 residues. Germline V gene data show CDR1 as MGHRA and CDR2 as YSYEKL. CDR3 in amino acids: CASRPDRTTSYEQYF. In DNA, the CDR3 is TGCGCCAGCAGACCTGACAGGACGACCTCCTACGAGCAGTACTTC.

The CDR3 loop reads CASSPEITNYGYTF. The CDR3 DNA reads as TGTGCCAGCAGCCCGGAGATAACCAACTATGGCTACACCTTC. The V and J genes are TRBV14 and TRBJ1-2; D is uncertain. V gave up 4 bases and J gave up 2 bases, with 11 bases separating them. The germline V gene has CDR1 SGHDN and CDR2 FVKESK. This CDR3 is 14 amino acids long. Full variable domain (rest looked up from reference TRBV14 and TRBJ1-2): EAGVTQFPSHSVIEKGQTVTLRCDPISGHDNLYWYRRVMGKEIKFLLHFVKESKQDESGMPNNRFLAERTGGTYSTLKVQPAELEDSGVYFCASSPEITNYGYTFGSGTRLTVV.

The rearrangement links TRBV19 to TRBJ2-7; 8 bases map to TRBD1. The CDR3 is 14 amino acids. Germline V gene sequence: CDR1 LNHDA, CDR2 SQIVND (reference sequence). Losses at the gene ends were 6 bases for V and 2 bases for J; bases not matched to a gene: 6. In DNA form, the CDR3 reads TGTGCCAGTAGCAAGCAGGGGGCAACCTACGAGCAGTACTTC. Its protein product is CASSKQGATYEQYF.

The V call is TRBV6-1, the J call TRBJ1-6; tentatively, D is TRBD1 (5 bases). CDR1 is MNHNS, CDR2 SASEGT, per germline. The CDR3 is 14 amino acids. With 1 base removed from V and 8 bases from J, the gap between germline ends came to 9 bases. The chain's CDR3 is CASSEGDPYSPLHF. The CDR3 DNA sequence: TGTGCCAGCAGTGAAGGGGACCCGTATTCACCCCTCCACTTT.

In the case of this clone: This same CDR3 is encoded by further DNA sequences in the sample. The rearrangement links TRBV7-9 to TRBJ1-1; D is unresolved. Germline CDR1 SEHNR, CDR2 FQNEAQ (reference sequence). The CDR3 sequence is 13 residues long. V lost 0 bases, J lost 1 base, and 3 bases lay in between. CDR3 in amino acids: CASSLAENTEAFF. CDR3 in DNA: TGTGCCAGCAGCTTAGCAGAGAACACTGAAGCTTTCTTT. The full variable domain, with the rest looked up from reference TRBV7-9 and TRBJ1-1, is DTGVSQNPRHKITKRGQNVTFRCDPISEHNRLYWYRQTLGQGPEFLTYFQNEAQLEKSRLLSDRFSAERPKGSFSTLEIQRTEQGDSAMYLCASSLAENTEAFFGQGTRLTVV.

The gene calls are TRBV4-1 and TRBJ1-1, with a weak D call TRBD1 (5 bases). V lost 7 bases and J lost 1, with 10 bases in between. This CDR3 has 13 amino acids. Germline V CDR1 and CDR2: MGHRA, YSYEKL. In DNA, the CDR3 is TGCGCCAGCACCCCGGGGGGGAACACTGAAGCTTTCTTT. Amino acids: CASTPGGNTEAFF.

This rearrangement joins TRBV9 to TRBJ2-7; the D call may be TRBD1 or TRBD2 (6 bases each). The CDR3 loop spans 14 amino acids. Germline V CDR1 and CDR2: SGDLS, YYNGEE. V lost 2 bases to trimming and J lost 6 bases, with 15 bases between them. The chain's CDR3 is CASSVGGGLGEQYF. The DNA of the CDR3 is TGTGCCAGCAGCGTCGGTGGGGGGCTAGGCGAGCAGTACTTC.

J is TRBJ2-1 and V is TRBV11-2, with D perhaps matching TRBD2 (6 bases). The CDR3 extends over 17 amino acids. The V and J ends lost 1 base and 2 bases respectively, with 15 bases between them. The germline V gene has CDR1 SGHAT and CDR2 FQNNGV. The DNA for the CDR3 is TGTGCCAGCAGCTTAGTTAGTTACGGGAGTGCCTACAATGAGCAGTTCTTC. Protein sequence: CASSLVSYGSAYNEQFF.

This clone was seen once. This chain links TRBV5-6 with TRBJ1-4, with D possibly being TRBD1 (5 bases). Germline values: CDR1 SGHDT, CDR2 YYEEEE. This CDR3 comprises 14 residues. V shed 2 bases and J shed 4 bases, with 9 bases lying between them. CDR3 amino acids: CASSFWQGNEKLFF. The CDR3 DNA reads TGTGCCAGCAGCTTTTGGCAGGGTAATGAAAAACTGTTTTTT.

The V and J genes are TRBV5-6 and TRBJ1-2; possible D gene TRBD1, 5 bases. CDR3 length: 18 amino acids. Germline-derived CDR1 and CDR2 are SGHDT and YYEEEE. Trimming stripped 0 bases from V and 0 bases from J, with 18 bases between. DNA of the CDR3: TGTGCCAGCAGCTTGGACTACTCTGGGACGGCCTCTAACTATGGCTACACCTTC. Translation gives CASSLDYSGTASNYGYTF.

In regard to this clone: Mismatch with germline at one junction end may stem from a read error. The same CDR3 can be traced to other DNA sequences in this sample. The rearrangement links TRBV29-1 to TRBJ1-2; perhaps TRBD1 as D (6 bases). CDR3 size: 11 residues. The germline V gene encodes CDR1 SQVTM and CDR2 ANQGSEA. CDR3 loop: CSVEGGEGYTF. The CDR3, as DNA: TGCAGCGTCGAAGGGGGGGAGGGCTACACCTTC.

This clone was recorded once. The rearrangement links TRBV4-3 to TRBJ2-1; D might be TRBD2 (6 bases). The V gene's germline CDR1 is LGHNA and CDR2 YSLEER. This CDR3 spans 15 amino acids. V lost 1 base and J lost 3, with 10 bases in between. In DNA, the CDR3 is TGCGCCAGCAGCCAAGCCGGCGGGGACTACAATGAGCAGTTCTTC. Translation: CASSQAGGDYNEQFF.